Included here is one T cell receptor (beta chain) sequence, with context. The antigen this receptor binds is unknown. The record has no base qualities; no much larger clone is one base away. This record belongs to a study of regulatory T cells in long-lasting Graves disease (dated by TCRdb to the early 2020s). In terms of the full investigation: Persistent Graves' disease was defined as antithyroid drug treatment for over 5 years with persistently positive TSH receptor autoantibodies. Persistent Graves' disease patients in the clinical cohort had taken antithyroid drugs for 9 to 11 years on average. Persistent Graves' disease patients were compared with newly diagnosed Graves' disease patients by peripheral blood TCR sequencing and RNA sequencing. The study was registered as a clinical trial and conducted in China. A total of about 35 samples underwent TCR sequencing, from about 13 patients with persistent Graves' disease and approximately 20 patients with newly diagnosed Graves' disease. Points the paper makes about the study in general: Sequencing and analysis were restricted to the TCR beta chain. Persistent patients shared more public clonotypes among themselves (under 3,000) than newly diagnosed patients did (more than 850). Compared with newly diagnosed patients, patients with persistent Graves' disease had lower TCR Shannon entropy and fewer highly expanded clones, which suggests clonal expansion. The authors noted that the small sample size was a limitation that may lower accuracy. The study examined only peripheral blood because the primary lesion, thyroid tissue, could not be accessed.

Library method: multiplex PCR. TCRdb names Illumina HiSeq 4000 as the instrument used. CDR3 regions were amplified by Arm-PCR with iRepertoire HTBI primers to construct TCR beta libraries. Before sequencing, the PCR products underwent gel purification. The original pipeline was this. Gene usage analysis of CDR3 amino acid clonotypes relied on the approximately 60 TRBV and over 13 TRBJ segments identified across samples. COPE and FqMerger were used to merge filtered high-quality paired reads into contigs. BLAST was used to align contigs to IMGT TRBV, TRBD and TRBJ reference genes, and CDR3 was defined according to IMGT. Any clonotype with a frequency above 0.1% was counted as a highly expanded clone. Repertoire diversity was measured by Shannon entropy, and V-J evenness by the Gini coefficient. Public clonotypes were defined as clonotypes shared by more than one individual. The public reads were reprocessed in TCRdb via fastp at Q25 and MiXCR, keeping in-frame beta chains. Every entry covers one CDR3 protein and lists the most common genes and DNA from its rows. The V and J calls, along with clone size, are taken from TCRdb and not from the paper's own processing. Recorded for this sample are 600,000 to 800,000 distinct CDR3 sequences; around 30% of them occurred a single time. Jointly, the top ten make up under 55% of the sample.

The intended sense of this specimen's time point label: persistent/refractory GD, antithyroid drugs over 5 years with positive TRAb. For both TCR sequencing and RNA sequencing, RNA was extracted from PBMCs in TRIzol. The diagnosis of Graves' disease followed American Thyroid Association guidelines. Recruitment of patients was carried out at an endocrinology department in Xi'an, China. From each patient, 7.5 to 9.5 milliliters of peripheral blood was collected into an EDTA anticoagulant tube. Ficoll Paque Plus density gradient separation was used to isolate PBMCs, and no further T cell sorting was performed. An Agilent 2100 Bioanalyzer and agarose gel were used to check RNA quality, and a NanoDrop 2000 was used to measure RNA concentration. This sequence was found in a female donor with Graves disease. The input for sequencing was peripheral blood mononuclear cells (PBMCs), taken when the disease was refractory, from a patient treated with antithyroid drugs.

The CDR3 in this case is CSARRSGVETQYF. The bases are TGCAGTGCTAGGAGGTCGGGAGTCGAGACCCAGTACTTC. The sequence joins TRBV20-1 to TRBJ2-5; the D gene is possibly TRBD2, with 6 bases matching. Trimming takes 3 bases from V and 5 bases from J, and the germline ends sit 13 bases apart. Taken from cysteine to phenylalanine, the CDR3 has 13 residues. The entry retains the CDR3 DNA only, 39 bases that are in frame from base 1. CDR1 and CDR2 were assigned from the germline V gene (reference sequence) as DFQATT and SNEGSKA.